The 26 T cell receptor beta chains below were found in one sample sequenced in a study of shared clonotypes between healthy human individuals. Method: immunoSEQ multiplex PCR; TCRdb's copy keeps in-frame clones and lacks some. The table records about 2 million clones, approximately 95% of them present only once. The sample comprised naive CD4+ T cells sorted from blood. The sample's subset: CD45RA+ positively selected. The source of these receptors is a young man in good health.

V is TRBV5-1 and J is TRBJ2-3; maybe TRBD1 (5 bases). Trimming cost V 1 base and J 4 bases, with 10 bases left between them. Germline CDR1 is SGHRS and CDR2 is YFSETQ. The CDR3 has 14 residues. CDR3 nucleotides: TGCGCCAGCAGCTTGCTTTCAGGGTCAGATACGCAGTATTTT. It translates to CASSLLSGSDTQYF.

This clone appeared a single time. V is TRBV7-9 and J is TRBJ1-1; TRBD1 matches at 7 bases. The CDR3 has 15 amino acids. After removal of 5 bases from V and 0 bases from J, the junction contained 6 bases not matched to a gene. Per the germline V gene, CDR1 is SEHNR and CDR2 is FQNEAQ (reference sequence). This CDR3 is CASSQGQVLNTEAFF. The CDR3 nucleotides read TGTGCCAGCAGCCAAGGACAGGTTCTGAACACTGAAGCTTTCTTT.

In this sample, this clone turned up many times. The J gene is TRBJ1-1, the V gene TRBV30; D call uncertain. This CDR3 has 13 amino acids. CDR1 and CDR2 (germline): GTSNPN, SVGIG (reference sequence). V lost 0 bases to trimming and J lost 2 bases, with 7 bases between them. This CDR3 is CAWSVNFNTEAFF. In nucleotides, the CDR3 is TGTGCCTGGAGTGTGAACTTTAACACTGAAGCTTTCTTT. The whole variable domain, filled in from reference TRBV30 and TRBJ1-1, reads SQTIHQWPATLVQPVGSPLSLECTVEGTSNPNLYWYRQAAGRGLQLLFYSVGIGQISSEVPQNLSASRPQDRQFILSSKKLLLSDSGFYLCAWSVNFNTEAFFGQGTRLTVV.

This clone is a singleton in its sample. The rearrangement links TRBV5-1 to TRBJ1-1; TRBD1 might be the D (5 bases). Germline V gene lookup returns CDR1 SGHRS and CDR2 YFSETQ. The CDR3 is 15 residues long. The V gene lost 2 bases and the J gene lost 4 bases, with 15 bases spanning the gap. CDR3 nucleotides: TGCGCCAGCAGCTTAAGACCTCCCGGGACCACTGAAGCTTTCTTT. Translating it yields CASSLRPPGTTEAFF.

Here the CDR3 reads CASSPTLAGNTGELFF. The DNA of the CDR3 is TGTGCCAGCTCACCAACCCTAGCGGGGAACACCGGGGAGCTGTTTTTT. The V and J genes are TRBV18 and TRBJ2-2; 8 positions agree with TRBD2. The CDR3 length is 16 residues. J lost 1 base, V lost 2 bases, and 3 bases had no gene match. Germline V CDR1 and CDR2: KGHSH, LQKENI.

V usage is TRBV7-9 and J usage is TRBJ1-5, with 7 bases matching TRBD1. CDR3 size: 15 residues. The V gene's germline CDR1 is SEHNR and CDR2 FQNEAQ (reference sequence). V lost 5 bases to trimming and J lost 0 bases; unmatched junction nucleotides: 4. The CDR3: CASSQGQVSNQPQHF. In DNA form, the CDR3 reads TGTGCCAGCAGCCAAGGACAGGTTAGCAATCAGCCCCAGCATTTT.

The CDR3 protein is CASSEQRDVTGELFF. Written as DNA, the CDR3 is TGCGCCAGCAGTGAGCAGCGGGATGTCACCGGGGAGCTGTTTTTT. The rearrangement uses TRBV10-1 and TRBJ2-2; TRBD2 aligns across 7 bases. Germline V lookup: CDR1 WNHNN, CDR2 SYGVQD (reference sequence). This CDR3 is 15 amino acids long. V shed 2 bases and J 4 bases; nucleotides not matched to a gene: 4.

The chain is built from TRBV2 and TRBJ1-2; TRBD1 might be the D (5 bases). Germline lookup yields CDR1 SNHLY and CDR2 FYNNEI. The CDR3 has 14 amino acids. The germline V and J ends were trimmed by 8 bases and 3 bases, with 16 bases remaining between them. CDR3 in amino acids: CASGTGMGYYGYTF. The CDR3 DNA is TGTGCCAGCGGGACGGGGATGGGGTACTATGGCTACACCTTC.

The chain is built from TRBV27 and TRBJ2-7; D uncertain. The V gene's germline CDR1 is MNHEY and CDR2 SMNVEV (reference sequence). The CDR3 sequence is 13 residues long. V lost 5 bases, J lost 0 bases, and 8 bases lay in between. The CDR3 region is CASSRFSSYEQYF. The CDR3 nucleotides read TGTGCCAGCAGTCGCTTTAGCTCCTACGAGCAGTACTTC.

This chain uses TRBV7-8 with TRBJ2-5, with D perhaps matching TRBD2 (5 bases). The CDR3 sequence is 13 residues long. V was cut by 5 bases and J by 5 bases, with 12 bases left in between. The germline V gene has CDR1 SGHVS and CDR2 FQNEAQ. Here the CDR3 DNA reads TGTGCCAGCAGCCCGACTATCGGGGAGACCCAGTACTTC. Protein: CASSPTIGETQYF. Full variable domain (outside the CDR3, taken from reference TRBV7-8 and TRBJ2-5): GAGVSQSPRYKVAKRGQDVALRCDPISGHVSLFWYQQALGQGPEFLTYFQNEAQLDKSGLPSDRFFAERPEGSVSTLKIQRTQQEDSAVYLCASSPTIGETQYFGPGTRLLVL.

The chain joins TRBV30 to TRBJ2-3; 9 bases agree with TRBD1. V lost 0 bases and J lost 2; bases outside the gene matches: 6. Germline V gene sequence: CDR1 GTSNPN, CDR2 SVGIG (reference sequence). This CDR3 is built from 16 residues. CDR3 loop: CAWSVGDREVTDTQYF. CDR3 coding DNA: TGTGCCTGGAGTGTAGGGGACAGGGAAGTCACAGATACGCAGTATTTT.

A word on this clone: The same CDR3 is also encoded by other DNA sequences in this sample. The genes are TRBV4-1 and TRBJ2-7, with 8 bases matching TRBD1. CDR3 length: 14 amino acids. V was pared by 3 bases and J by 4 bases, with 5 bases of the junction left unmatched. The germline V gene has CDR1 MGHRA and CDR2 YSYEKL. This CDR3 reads CASSHPDRAYEQYF. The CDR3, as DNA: TGCGCCAGCAGCCACCCGGACAGGGCTTACGAGCAGTACTTC.

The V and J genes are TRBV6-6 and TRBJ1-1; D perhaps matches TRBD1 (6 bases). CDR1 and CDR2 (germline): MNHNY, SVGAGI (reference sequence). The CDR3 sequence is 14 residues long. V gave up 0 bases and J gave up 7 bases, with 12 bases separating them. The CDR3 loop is CASSYSRGVGEAFF. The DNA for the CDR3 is TGTGCCAGCAGTTACTCTAGGGGGGTCGGTGAAGCTTTCTTT.

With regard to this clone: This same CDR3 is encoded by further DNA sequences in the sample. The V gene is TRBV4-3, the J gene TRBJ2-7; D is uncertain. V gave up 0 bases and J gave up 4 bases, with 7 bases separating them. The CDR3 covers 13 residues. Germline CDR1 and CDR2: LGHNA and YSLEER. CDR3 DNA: TGCGCCAGCAGCCAAGAATCCGGATACGAGCAGTACTTC. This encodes CASSQESGYEQYF.

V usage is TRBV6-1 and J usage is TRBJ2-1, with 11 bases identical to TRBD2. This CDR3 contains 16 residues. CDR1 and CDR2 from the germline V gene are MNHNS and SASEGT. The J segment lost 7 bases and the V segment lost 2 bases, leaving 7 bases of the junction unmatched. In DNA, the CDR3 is TGTGCCAGCAGTGAATCGTTGGCTAGCGGGAGGAATGAGCAGTTCTTC. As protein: CASSESLASGRNEQFF.

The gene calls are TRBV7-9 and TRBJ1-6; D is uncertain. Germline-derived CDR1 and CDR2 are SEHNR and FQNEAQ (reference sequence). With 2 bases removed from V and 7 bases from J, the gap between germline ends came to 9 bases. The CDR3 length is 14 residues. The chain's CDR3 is CASSLWADNSPLHF. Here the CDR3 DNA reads TGTGCCAGCAGCTTATGGGCGGACAATTCACCCCTCCACTTT.

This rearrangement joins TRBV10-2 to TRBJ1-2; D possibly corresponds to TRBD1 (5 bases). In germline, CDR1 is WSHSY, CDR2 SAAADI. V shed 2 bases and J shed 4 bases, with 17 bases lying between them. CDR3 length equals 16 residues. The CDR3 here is CASSETGLGGRYGYTF. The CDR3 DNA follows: TGCGCCAGCAGTGAGACCGGACTGGGGGGTCGCTATGGCTACACCTTC.

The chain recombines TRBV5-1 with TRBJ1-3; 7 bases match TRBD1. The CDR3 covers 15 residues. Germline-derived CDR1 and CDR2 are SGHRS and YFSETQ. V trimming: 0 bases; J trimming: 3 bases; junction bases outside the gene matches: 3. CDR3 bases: TGCGCCAGCAGCTTGGAGGGGGCTCATGGAAACACCATATATTTT. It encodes CASSLEGAHGNTIYF.

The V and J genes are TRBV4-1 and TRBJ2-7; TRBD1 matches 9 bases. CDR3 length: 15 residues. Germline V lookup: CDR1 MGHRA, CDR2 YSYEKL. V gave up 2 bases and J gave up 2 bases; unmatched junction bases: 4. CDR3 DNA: TGCGCCAGCAGCCAACCGAGACAGGGGGCCTACGAGCAGTACTTC. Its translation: CASSQPRQGAYEQYF.

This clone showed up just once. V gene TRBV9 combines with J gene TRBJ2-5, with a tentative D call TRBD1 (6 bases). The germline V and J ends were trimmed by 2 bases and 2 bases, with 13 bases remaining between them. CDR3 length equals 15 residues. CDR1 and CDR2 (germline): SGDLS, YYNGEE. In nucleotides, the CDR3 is TGTGCCAGCAGCGTCCGGGACAACTATCAAGAGACCCAGTACTTC. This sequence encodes CASSVRDNYQETQYF.

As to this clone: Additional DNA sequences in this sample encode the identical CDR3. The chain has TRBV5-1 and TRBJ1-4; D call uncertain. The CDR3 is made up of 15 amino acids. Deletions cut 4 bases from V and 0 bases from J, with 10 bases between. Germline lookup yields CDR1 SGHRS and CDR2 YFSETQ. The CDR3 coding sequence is TGCGCCAGCAGCCCTGGCGGAGCAACTAATGAAAAACTGTTTTTT. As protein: CASSPGGATNEKLFF.

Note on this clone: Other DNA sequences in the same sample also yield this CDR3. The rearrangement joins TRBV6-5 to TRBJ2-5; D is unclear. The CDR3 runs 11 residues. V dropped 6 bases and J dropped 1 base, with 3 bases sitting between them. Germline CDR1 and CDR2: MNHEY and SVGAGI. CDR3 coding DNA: TGTGCCAGCAGGACCCAAGAGACCCAGTACTTC. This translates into CASRTQETQYF.

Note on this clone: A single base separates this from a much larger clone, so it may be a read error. For the CDR3, the DNA is TGTGCCTGGAGTATTATCGGGCCCGCTCAGACCCAGTACTTC. It encodes CAWSIIGPAQTQYF. This chain uses TRBV30 with TRBJ2-5; D unresolved. This CDR3 contains 14 residues. The ends were cut back, 2 bases at V and 6 bases at J, with 16 bases in the middle. CDR1 is GTSNPN, CDR2 SVGIG, per germline (reference sequence).

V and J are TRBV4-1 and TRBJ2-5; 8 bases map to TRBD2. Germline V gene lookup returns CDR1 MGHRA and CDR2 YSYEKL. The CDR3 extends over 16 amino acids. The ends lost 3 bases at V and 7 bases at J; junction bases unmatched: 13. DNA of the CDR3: TGCGCCAGCAGCCAGCGGTTAGCGGGACCTGAGGGGACCCAGTACTTC. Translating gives CASSQRLAGPEGTQYF.

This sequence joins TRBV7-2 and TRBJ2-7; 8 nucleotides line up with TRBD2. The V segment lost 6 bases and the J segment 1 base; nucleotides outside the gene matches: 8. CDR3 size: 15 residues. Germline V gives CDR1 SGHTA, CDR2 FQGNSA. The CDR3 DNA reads TGTGCCAGCAGTGTACTAGCGGCCCTATCCTACGAGCAGTACTTC. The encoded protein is CASSVLAALSYEQYF.

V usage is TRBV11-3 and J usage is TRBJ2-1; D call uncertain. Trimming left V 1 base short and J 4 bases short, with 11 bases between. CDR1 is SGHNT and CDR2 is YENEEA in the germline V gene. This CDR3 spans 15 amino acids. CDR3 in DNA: TGTGCCAGCAGCTTAGCCGGAGAGGCTTACAATGAGCAGTTCTTC. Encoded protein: CASSLAGEAYNEQFF.